The 22 T cell receptor beta chains below come from one sample, sequenced in a study of response to subunit inactivated influenza vaccine. TCRdb re-analysed the RT-PCR reads in MiXCR, keeping a single row per CDR3 protein. The sample has about 520,000 distinct CDR3 sequences, around 7.9% seen once; the top ten hold under 15%. The sample here was PBMCs from blood, taken around 25 months after vaccination. Receptors were obtained from a man between 50 and 75 years old who received an inactivated influenza vaccine.

This clonotype has just a few counts. The chain has TRBV25-1 and TRBJ1-2, with no clear D. V lost 6 bases to trimming and J lost 8 bases, with 13 bases between them. From germline, CDR1 is MGHDK and CDR2 SYGVNS. CDR3 size: 12 residues. CDR3 DNA sequence: TGTGCCAGCAGAGAGGAGTTAAGGGGCTACACCTTC. Translating gives CASREELRGYTF.

This clonotype appeared a few times. The chain links TRBV12-3 or TRBV12-4 to TRBJ2-2; 8 nucleotides agree with TRBD2. Trimming cost V 8 bases and J 3 bases; bases outside gene matches: 8. There are 15 residues in the CDR3. The CDR3 region has the DNA TGTGCCAGCGGTTCCGGGGGGGCGCACACCGGGGAGCTGTTTTTT. Its protein product is CASGSGGAHTGELFF.

This clonotype was counted ten times or more. The rearrangement uses TRBV29-1 and TRBJ1-2; 10 bases are shared with TRBD1. The germline gives CDR1 SQVTM, CDR2 ANQGSEA. V was clipped by 6 bases and J by 2 bases; unmatched bases: 9. The CDR3 has 15 residues. CDR3 residues: CSVRTPGQGNYGYTF. Here the CDR3 DNA reads TGCAGCGTCCGCACCCCGGGACAGGGGAACTATGGCTACACCTTC.

The V and J genes are TRBV5-5 and TRBJ1-4; D not resolved. Looked up from germline, CDR1 is SGHKS and CDR2 is YYEKEE (reference sequence). V lost 5 bases to trimming and J lost 8 bases, with 10 bases between them. The CDR3 length is 12 residues. The CDR3 spells CASSHYPEKLFF. CDR3 DNA sequence: TGTGCCAGCAGTCACTATCCGGAAAAACTGTTTTTT.

The sample holds many counts of this clonotype. V is TRBV12-3 or TRBV12-4 and J is TRBJ1-2; 9 bases agree with TRBD1. The trim removed 5 bases at V and 4 bases at J, leaving 5 bases unmatched. The CDR3 consists of 14 residues. This CDR3 is CASSPGQGTYGYTF. The CDR3 DNA sequence: TGTGCCAGCAGTCCGGGACAGGGAACCTATGGCTACACCTTC.

This clonotype occurred many times. The chain uses TRBV20-1 and TRBJ2-7; 7 bases fit TRBD2. Trimming cost V 3 bases and J 4 bases; bases outside gene matches: 6. Germline CDR1 reads DFQATT; CDR2 reads SNEGSKA (reference sequence). This CDR3 is built from 13 residues. CDR3 coding DNA: TGCAGTGCTAGCGGGGGGAAGAGATACGAGCAGTACTTC. This gives the protein CSASGGKRYEQYF.

The rearrangement uses TRBV6-2 or TRBV6-3 and TRBJ2-3; a possible D gene is TRBD1 (6 bases). Trimming left V 2 bases short and J 2 bases short, with 11 bases between. The CDR3 loop spans 15 amino acids. The germline CDR1 and CDR2 sequences are MNHEY and SVGEGT. The CDR3 protein is CASSYPNRDTDTQYF. The CDR3 bases are TGTGCCAGCAGTTACCCGAACAGGGACACAGATACGCAGTATTTT.

This clonotype was counted at least ten times. V is TRBV29-1 and J is TRBJ1-3, with D uncertain. Trimming pared 4 bases from V and 0 bases from J, leaving 4 bases between. CDR1 and CDR2 from the germline V gene are SQVTM and ANQGSEA. The CDR3 has 12 amino acids. The CDR3 sequence is CSVGLSGNTIYF. In nucleotides, the CDR3 is TGCAGCGTTGGGCTCTCTGGAAACACCATATATTTT.

This clonotype was recorded many times. The rearrangement uses TRBV12-3 or TRBV12-4 and TRBJ2-7, with 8 bases lining up with TRBD1. The CDR3 spans 16 residues. V was pared by 4 bases and J by 2 bases, with 10 bases of the junction left unmatched. The CDR3 nucleotides are TGTGCCAGCAGTTCGACGGGGACAGGATATCCCTACGAGCAGTACTTC. Translating gives CASSSTGTGYPYEQYF.

This chain links TRBV4-3 with TRBJ1-1; 10 bases match TRBD1. The J segment lost 10 bases and the V segment lost 0 bases, leaving 17 bases of the junction unmatched. The CDR3 runs 18 residues. CDR1 is LGHNA, CDR2 YSLEER, per germline. Written as DNA, the CDR3 is TGCGCCAGCAGCCAAGATATGTGGGGATTCGGGGGACAGGGGCTAGCTTTCTTT. As protein: CASSQDMWGFGGQGLAFF.

The chain combines TRBV4-1 with TRBJ1-1, with TRBD1 matching over 7 bases. Germline CDR1 MGHRA, CDR2 YSYEKL. The V segment lost 1 base and the J segment 6 bases; nucleotides outside the gene matches: 8. The CDR3 sequence is 15 residues long. CDR3 protein: CASSQANRGSPEAFF. For the CDR3, the DNA is TGCGCCAGCAGCCAAGCGAACAGGGGTAGTCCTGAAGCTTTCTTT.

This chain uses TRBV28 with TRBJ2-4; D gene uncertain. Trimming removed 2 bases from V and 7 bases from J, with 9 bases in between. The CDR3 totals 13 residues. The germline V gene encodes CDR1 MDHEN and CDR2 SYDVKM. CDR3 sequence: CASSLSTTNIQYF. The CDR3 DNA is TGTGCCAGCAGTTTAAGCACGACCAACATTCAGTACTTC. Looking up the rest from reference TRBV28 and TRBJ2-4 gives the full variable domain: DVKVTQSSRYLVKRTGEKVFLECVQDMDHENMFWYRQDPGLGLRLIYFSYDVKMKEKGDIPEGYSVSREKKERFSLILESASTNQTSMYLCASSLSTTNIQYFGAGTRLSVL.

This clonotype was detected once. The V call is TRBV12-3 or TRBV12-4, the J call TRBJ1-6; no reliable D call. Trimming removed 10 bases at V and 7 bases at J, with 17 bases between. The CDR3 is made up of 14 amino acids. For the CDR3, the DNA is TGTGCCACCCATGGAGGGTTGGGGAATTCACCCCTCCACTTT. This codes for CATHGGLGNSPLHF.

At least ten counts were recorded for this clonotype. The genes are TRBV29-1 and TRBJ2-7; D may correspond to TRBD1 or TRBD2 (5 bases each). CDR3 length: 11 amino acids. CDR1 is SQVTM and CDR2 is ANQGSEA in the germline V gene. The V gene lost 4 bases and the J gene lost 3 bases, with 7 bases spanning the gap. The chain's CDR3 is CSVGGNYEQYF. For the CDR3, the DNA is TGCAGCGTTGGGGGGAACTACGAGCAGTACTTC.

This clonotype was seen at least ten times. CDR3 region: CASSVGTSGSSYEQFF. The CDR3 nucleotides are TGTGCCAGCAGTGTCGGGACTAGCGGGAGTTCCTATGAGCAGTTCTTC. The chain links TRBV12-3 or TRBV12-4 to TRBJ2-1; 14 bases line up with TRBD2. The ends lost 5 bases at V and 8 bases at J; junction bases unmatched: 8. CDR3 length equals 16 residues.

This clonotype was detected only a few times. This chain links TRBV5-1 with TRBJ2-5; tentatively, D is TRBD1 (6 bases). Germline values: CDR1 SGHRS, CDR2 YFSETQ. This CDR3 has 13 amino acids. V was cut by 4 bases and J by 3 bases, with 10 bases left in between. The CDR3 DNA sequence: TGCGCCAGCAGCACCCAGGGGAAAGAGACCCAGTACTTC. It is translated as CASSTQGKETQYF.

This clonotype was detected only a few times. CDR3: CASSYSNVREQFF. CDR3 coding DNA: TGTGCCAGCAGTTACTCGAACGTCCGAGAGCAGTTCTTC. The chain joins TRBV6-5 to TRBJ2-1; D is undetermined. V was cut by 0 bases and J by 10 bases, with 10 bases left in between. The germline gives CDR1 MNHEY, CDR2 SVGAGI. The CDR3 covers 13 residues.

This clonotype appeared a few times. The chain uses TRBV5-1 and TRBJ2-3; D possibly corresponds to TRBD1 (6 bases). V was shortened by 4 bases and J by 3 bases, with 15 bases between the two germline ends. The CDR3 loop spans 15 amino acids. Germline V CDR1 and CDR2: SGHRS, YFSETQ. CDR3 protein: CASSDAGVGTDTQYF. CDR3 bases: TGCGCCAGCAGCGATGCAGGGGTGGGTACAGATACGCAGTATTTT.

This clonotype was counted between two and nine times. This chain uses TRBV29-1 with TRBJ2-1, with 14 bases identical to TRBD2. The CDR3 loop spans 15 amino acids. Germline-derived CDR1 and CDR2 are SQVTM and ANQGSEA. V trimming: 4 bases; J trimming: 8 bases; junction bases outside the gene matches: 7. The CDR3: CSVATTSGRVDEQFF. The DNA of the CDR3 is TGCAGCGTTGCGACGACTAGCGGGAGGGTCGATGAGCAGTTCTTC.

This clonotype was recorded many times. This rearrangement joins TRBV20-1 to TRBJ2-7, with 11 bases identical to TRBD2. From germline, CDR1 is DFQATT and CDR2 SNEGSKA (reference sequence). V lost 2 bases, J lost 3 bases, and 9 bases stayed unmatched. The CDR3 is 16 residues long. In DNA, the CDR3 is TGCAGTGCTAGACACGCTAGCGGGGGGCCCCACTACGAGCAGTACTTC. Translated: CSARHASGGPHYEQYF.

This clonotype turned up a few times. The CDR3 DNA is TGTGCCAGCACCAGATGGGGGGACTCCTACGAGCAGTACTTC. The encoded protein is CASTRWGDSYEQYF. V and J are TRBV28 and TRBJ2-7; D perhaps matches TRBD2 (6 bases). The CDR3 covers 14 residues. V lost 7 bases, J lost 0 bases, and 13 bases lay in between. The germline V gene has CDR1 MDHEN and CDR2 SYDVKM.

This clonotype came up many times. V and J are TRBV20-1 and TRBJ1-6; no definite D call. The length of the CDR3 is 13 residues. The V end lost 3 bases, the J end lost 7 bases, and 10 bases lay between the germline ends. In germline, CDR1 is DFQATT, CDR2 SNEGSKA (reference sequence). This CDR3 reads CSARDPRNSPLHF. For the CDR3, the DNA is TGCAGTGCTAGGGACCCGCGGAATTCACCCCTCCACTTT.